One sample yielded the 21 T cell receptor beta chains listed below, sequenced in a study of T cell responses to AZD1222 COVID-19 vaccine. Profiled with immunoSEQ multiplex PCR; TCRdb holds only in-frame clones, not every one. The sample yields 100,000 to 150,000 clones, 80% to 90% seen once. The sequencing here drew on peripheral blood, taken on day 0 of AZD1222 vaccination. These receptors were taken from an adult in good health.

The rearrangement joins TRBV9 to TRBJ1-2; D is uncertain. With 5 bases removed from V and 4 bases from J, the gap between germline ends came to 6 bases. Germline V gene sequence: CDR1 SGDLS, CDR2 YYNGEE. The CDR3 is 11 residues long. This chain's CDR3 is CASSRGYGYTF. The CDR3 DNA sequence: TGTGCCAGCAGTCGAGGCTATGGCTACACCTTC. Complete variable domain (other parts from reference TRBV9 and TRBJ1-2): DSGVTQTPKHLITATGQRVTLRCSPRSGDLSVYWYQQSLDQGLQFLIQYYNGEERAKGNILERFSAQQFPDLHSELNLSSLELGDSALYFCASSRGYGYTFGSGTRLTVV.

The chain joins TRBV25-1 to TRBJ2-3; D is possibly TRBD1 (7 bases). Germline assignment: CDR1 MGHDK and CDR2 SYGVNS. This CDR3 is built from 18 residues. Trimming cost V 3 bases and J 0 bases, with 19 bases left between them. In DNA form, the CDR3 reads TGTGCCAGCAGTGATCGGACAGGTCGGGGGTCCAGCACAGATACGCAGTATTTT. As protein: CASSDRTGRGSSTDTQYF.

This clone has only a few counts. The gene calls are TRBV7-3 and TRBJ2-2; D gene unclear. V lost 5 bases, J lost 5 bases, and 9 bases lay in between. This CDR3 is built from 13 residues. Per the germline V gene, CDR1 is SGHTA and CDR2 is FQGTGA. The CDR3 spells CASSMGLTGELFF. As DNA, the CDR3 is TGTGCCAGCAGCATGGGGTTGACCGGGGAGCTGTTTTTT.

The chain uses TRBV5-6 and TRBJ2-3; weak D call: TRBD2 (6 bases). CDR3 length: 14 residues. Germline V gene lookup returns CDR1 SGHDT and CDR2 YYEEEE. Trimming took off 5 bases at V and 2 bases at J, with 12 bases between the two ends. CDR3 in amino acids: CASSSAGITDTQYF. In DNA, the CDR3 is TGTGCCAGCAGTTCCGCGGGAATCACAGATACGCAGTATTTT.

The rearrangement links TRBV9 to TRBJ2-2; D remains ambiguous. V lost 5 bases, J lost 0 bases, and 11 bases lay in between. The CDR3 is 15 amino acids. Germline CDR1 SGDLS, CDR2 YYNGEE. Here the CDR3 reads CASSGQLANTGELFF. CDR3 bases: TGTGCCAGCAGTGGGCAGCTCGCGAACACCGGGGAGCTGTTTTTT. The entire variable domain, with the rest obtained from reference TRBV9 and TRBJ2-2, is as follows: DSGVTQTPKHLITATGQRVTLRCSPRSGDLSVYWYQQSLDQGLQFLIQYYNGEERAKGNILERFSAQQFPDLHSELNLSSLELGDSALYFCASSGQLANTGELFFGEGSRLTVL.

The CDR3 loop is CASTGEGDEQFF. The DNA of the CDR3 is TGTGCCAGCACCGGAGAAGGGGATGAGCAGTTCTTC. The gene calls are TRBV12-3 or TRBV12-4 and TRBJ2-1; D might be TRBD1 (5 bases). This CDR3 spans 12 amino acids. Trimming left V 7 bases short and J 8 bases short, with 12 bases between.

The chain links TRBV18 to TRBJ1-2, with D possibly being TRBD1 (6 bases). Germline CDR1 reads KGHSH; CDR2 reads LQKENI. The CDR3 has 16 amino acids. Between the trimmed V and J ends, which lost 3 bases and 3 bases, there was a span of 17 bases. For the CDR3, the DNA is TGTGCCAGCTCACCCGGGACAAGGCGGATCTACTATGGCTACACCTTC. Translation gives CASSPGTRRIYYGYTF.

The V gene is TRBV7-9, the J gene TRBJ1-4; 8 bases line up with TRBD1. Trimming at V came to 7 bases and at J to 0 bases, leaving 7 bases not matched to a gene. The CDR3 consists of 16 residues. CDR1 is SEHNR, CDR2 FQNEAQ, per germline (reference sequence). The CDR3 region is CASTLTGEATNEKLFF. CDR3 DNA: TGTGCCAGCACCCTGACAGGGGAGGCAACTAATGAAAAACTGTTTTTT.

The V call is TRBV7-2, the J call TRBJ2-7; D is uncertain. The CDR3 is 13 amino acids. Germline-derived CDR1 and CDR2 are SGHTA and FQGNSA. Trimming removed 5 bases at V and 3 bases at J, with 11 bases between. CDR3 coding DNA: TGTGCCAGCAGCGAGAGGAATTTCTACGAGCAGTACTTC. It is translated as CASSERNFYEQYF.

The chain employs TRBV11-3 and TRBJ2-1, with 14 bases fitting TRBD2. CDR1 is SGHNT and CDR2 is YENEEA in the germline V gene. The CDR3 consists of 15 residues. V gave up 6 bases and J gave up 8 bases; unmatched junction bases: 6. This chain's CDR3 is CASRSGLAGVHEQFF. DNA for the CDR3: TGTGCCAGCAGGTCGGGACTAGCGGGAGTCCATGAGCAGTTCTTC.

The chain uses TRBV2 and TRBJ2-7, with 7 nucleotides matching TRBD1. Germline V gene lookup returns CDR1 SNHLY and CDR2 FYNNEI. The V segment lost 7 bases and the J segment 12 bases; nucleotides outside the gene matches: 12. This CDR3 is built from 12 residues. CDR3 loop: CASNLGQVDGYF. The CDR3 DNA reads TGTGCCAGCAACCTAGGACAGGTTGATGGGTACTTC.

The rearrangement links TRBV2 to TRBJ2-1, with 11 nucleotides matching TRBD2. Germline V gene data show CDR1 as SNHLY and CDR2 as FYNNEI. The J segment lost 4 bases and the V segment lost 6 bases, leaving 5 bases of the junction unmatched. This CDR3 has 15 residues. The CDR3 bases are TGTGCCAGCAGCCTAGCGGGGGGAGGATACAATGAGCAGTTCTTC. Translation gives CASSLAGGGYNEQFF.

The CDR3 loop is CASSRRFSGGHNEQFF. In DNA form, the CDR3 reads TGTGCCAGCAGCCGTCGGTTTAGCGGGGGGCACAATGAGCAGTTCTTC. V usage is TRBV5-4 and J usage is TRBJ2-1, with 10 bases fitting TRBD2. The CDR3 runs to 16 residues. Germline-derived CDR1 and CDR2 are SGHNT and YYREEE (reference sequence). With 4 bases clipped from V and 5 bases from J, the junction kept 9 bases outside the gene matches.

V is TRBV7-2 and J is TRBJ1-1, with TRBD1 as a possible D gene (5 bases). CDR1 is SGHTA, CDR2 FQGNSA, per germline. The CDR3 runs to 16 residues. With 5 bases removed from V and 5 bases from J, the gap between germline ends came to 21 bases. The CDR3 region has the DNA TGTGCCAGCAGCCCCCGGTGGGGGTTTGGGGCGACTGAAGCTTTCTTT. The encoded protein is CASSPRWGFGATEAFF.

In its sample, this clone was seen once. The chain joins TRBV18 to TRBJ2-5, with D unclear. From germline, CDR1 is KGHSH and CDR2 LQKENI. This CDR3 region has 13 residues. Between the trimmed V and J ends, which lost 2 bases and 4 bases, there was a span of 8 bases. CDR3 nucleotide sequence: TGTGCCAGCTCACCAGGCCAGAGAGAGACCCAGTACTTC. Translated: CASSPGQRETQYF.

The J gene is TRBJ1-2, the V gene TRBV5-4; 9 bases match TRBD1. The CDR3 has 13 amino acids. Germline lookup yields CDR1 SGHNT and CDR2 YYREEE (reference sequence). V lost 4 bases to trimming and J lost 5 bases; unmatched junction nucleotides: 3. CDR3 DNA sequence: TGTGCCAGCAGCCAACAGGGGGCGTATGGCTACACCTTC. Residues: CASSQQGAYGYTF.

V is TRBV7-9 and J is TRBJ1-2; no reliable D call. Germline values: CDR1 SEHNR, CDR2 FQNEAQ (reference sequence). The CDR3 runs to 16 residues. Trimming removed 0 bases from V and 0 bases from J, with 11 bases in between. CDR3 bases: TGTGCCAGCAGCTTAGCGAGGACGGCCTCTAACTATGGCTACACCTTC. Its protein is CASSLARTASNYGYTF. Looking up the rest from reference TRBV7-9 and TRBJ1-2 gives the full variable domain: DTGVSQNPRHKITKRGQNVTFRCDPISEHNRLYWYRQTLGQGPEFLTYFQNEAQLEKSRLLSDRFSAERPKGSFSTLEIQRTEQGDSAMYLCASSLARTASNYGYTFGSGTRLTVV.

The V gene is TRBV29-1, the J gene TRBJ1-2; possibly TRBD1 for D (5 bases). Deletions cut 4 bases from V and 1 base from J, with 10 bases between. The CDR3 loop spans 13 amino acids. Germline V lookup: CDR1 SQVTM, CDR2 ANQGSEA. CDR3 coding DNA: TGCAGCGTTGTCAGGGAAGTTAACTATGGCTACACCTTC. It specifies CSVVREVNYGYTF.

CDR3 nucleotides: TGCAGTGCTAGGGCAGATACGCAGTATTTT. Protein product: CSARADTQYF. This sequence joins TRBV20-1 and TRBJ2-3; no definite D call. The CDR3 length is 10 residues. The germline CDR1 and CDR2 sequences are DFQATT and SNEGSKA (reference sequence). V lost 3 bases, J lost 4 bases, and 2 bases lay in between.

The gene calls are TRBV24-1 and TRBJ2-3, with D tentatively TRBD1 (5 bases). CDR1 and CDR2 from the germline V gene are KGHDR and SFDVKD. CDR3 length: 15 residues. V was cut by 0 bases and J by 2 bases, with 8 bases left in between. CDR3 region: CATSDLARDTDTQYF. The CDR3 DNA follows: TGTGCCACCAGTGATTTGGCCAGGGACACAGATACGCAGTATTTT.

This rearrangement joins TRBV5-6 to TRBJ2-5; 7 bases agree with TRBD2. The CDR3 is 14 residues long. Germline CDR1 and CDR2: SGHDT and YYEEEE. J gave up 4 bases and V 1 base, and 4 bases lay outside the gene matches. CDR3 protein: CASSLPSGGETQYF. For the CDR3, the DNA is TGTGCCAGCAGCTTGCCATCGGGGGGAGAGACCCAGTACTTC. Supplemented by reference TRBV5-6 and TRBJ2-5, the full variable domain reads DAGVTQSPTHLIKTRGQQVTLRCSPKSGHDTVSWYQQALGQGPQFIFQYYEEEERQRGNFPDRFSGHQFPNYSSELNVNALLLGDSALYLCASSLPSGGETQYFGPGTRLLVL.